A single count supports the clone carrying this TCR beta chain. The record originates from a study of cytomegalovirus exposure and HLA in healthy donors. V lost 5 bases and J lost 4; bases outside the gene matches: 4. Germline CDR1 and CDR2: SGHTA and FQGNSA. The CDR3 contains 16 residues. PCR amplification relied on 60 Vbeta primers (plus 13 Jbeta primers). Data came from immunoSEQ multiplex PCR; TCRdb stores just in-frame clones and leaves some out. The table lists 100,000 to 120,000 clones, about 80% of them singletons. This clonotype was sampled from a woman aged 60 to 75 in good health and CMV-seropositive. The chain couples TRBV7-2 to TRBJ2-1; the match to TRBD2 covers 14 bases. Sample: PBMCs. The CDR3: CASSTRTSGRYNEQFF. The DNA of the CDR3 is TGTGCCAGCAGCACAAGGACTAGCGGGAGGTACAATGAGCAGTTCTTC.